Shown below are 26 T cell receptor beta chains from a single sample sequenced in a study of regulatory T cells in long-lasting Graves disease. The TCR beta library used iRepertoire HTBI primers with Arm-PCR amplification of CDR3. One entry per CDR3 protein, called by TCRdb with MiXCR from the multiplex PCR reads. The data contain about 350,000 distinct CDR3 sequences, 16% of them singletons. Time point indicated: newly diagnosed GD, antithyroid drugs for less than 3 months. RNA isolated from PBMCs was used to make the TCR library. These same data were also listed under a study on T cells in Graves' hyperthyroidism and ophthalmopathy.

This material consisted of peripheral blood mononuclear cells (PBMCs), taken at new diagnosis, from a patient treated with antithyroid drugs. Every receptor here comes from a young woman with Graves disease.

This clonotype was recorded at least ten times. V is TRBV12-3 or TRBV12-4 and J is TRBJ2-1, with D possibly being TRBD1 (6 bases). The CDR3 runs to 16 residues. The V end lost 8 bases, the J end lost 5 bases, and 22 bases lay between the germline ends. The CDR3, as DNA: TGTGCCAGCTGTCAACGAGGGGGTAAGGCAAACAATGAGCAGTTCTTC. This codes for CASCQRGGKANNEQFF.

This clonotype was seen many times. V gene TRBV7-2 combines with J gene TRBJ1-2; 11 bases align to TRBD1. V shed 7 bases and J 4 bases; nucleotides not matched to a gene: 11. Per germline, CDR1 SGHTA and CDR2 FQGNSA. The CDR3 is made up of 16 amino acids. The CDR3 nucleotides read TGTGCCAGCATCACTCCCGGGACAGGGGGTTTCTATGGCTACACCTTC. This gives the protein CASITPGTGGFYGYTF.

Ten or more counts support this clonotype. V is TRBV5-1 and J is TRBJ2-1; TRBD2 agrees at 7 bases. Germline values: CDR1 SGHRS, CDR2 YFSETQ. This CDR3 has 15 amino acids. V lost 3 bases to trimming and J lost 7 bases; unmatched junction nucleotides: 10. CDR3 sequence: CASSSGLEGGNEQFF. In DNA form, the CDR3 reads TGCGCCAGCAGCTCCGGACTAGAAGGTGGTAATGAGCAGTTCTTC.

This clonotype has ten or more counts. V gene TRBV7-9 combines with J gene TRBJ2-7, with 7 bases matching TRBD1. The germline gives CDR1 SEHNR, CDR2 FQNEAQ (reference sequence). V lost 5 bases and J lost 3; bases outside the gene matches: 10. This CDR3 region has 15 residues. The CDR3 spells CASSKQGQWNYEQYF. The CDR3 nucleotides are TGTGCCAGCAGCAAGCAGGGACAGTGGAACTACGAGCAGTACTTC.

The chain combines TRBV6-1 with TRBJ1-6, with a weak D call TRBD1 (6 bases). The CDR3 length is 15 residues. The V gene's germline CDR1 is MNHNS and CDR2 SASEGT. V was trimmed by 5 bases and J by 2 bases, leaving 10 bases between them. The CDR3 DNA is TGTGCCAGCAGTCGACAGGATCCCTATAATTCACCCCTCCACTTT. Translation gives CASSRQDPYNSPLHF.

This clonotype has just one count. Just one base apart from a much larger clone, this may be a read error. This CDR3 is CASSPRDRGDYERYF. CDR3 bases: TGTGCCAGCAGCCCCCGGGACAGGGGGGACTACGAGCGGTACTTC. The chain joins TRBV7-9 to TRBJ2-7; 11 bases match TRBD1. CDR1 is SEHNR and CDR2 is FQNEAQ in the germline V gene (reference sequence). This CDR3 spans 15 amino acids.

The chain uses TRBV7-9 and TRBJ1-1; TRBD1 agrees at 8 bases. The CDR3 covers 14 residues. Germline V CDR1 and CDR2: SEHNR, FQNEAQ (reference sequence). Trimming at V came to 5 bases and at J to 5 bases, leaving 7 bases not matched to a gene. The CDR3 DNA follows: TGTGCCAGCAGCCCACAGGGGGTGAGGACTGAAGCTTTCTTT. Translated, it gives CASSPQGVRTEAFF.

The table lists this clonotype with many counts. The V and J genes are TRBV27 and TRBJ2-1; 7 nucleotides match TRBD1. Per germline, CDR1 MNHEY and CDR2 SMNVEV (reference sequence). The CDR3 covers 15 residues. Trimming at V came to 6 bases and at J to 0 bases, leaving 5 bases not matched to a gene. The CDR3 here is CASRMDRNSYNEQFF. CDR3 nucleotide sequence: TGTGCCAGCAGGATGGACAGGAACTCCTACAATGAGCAGTTCTTC.

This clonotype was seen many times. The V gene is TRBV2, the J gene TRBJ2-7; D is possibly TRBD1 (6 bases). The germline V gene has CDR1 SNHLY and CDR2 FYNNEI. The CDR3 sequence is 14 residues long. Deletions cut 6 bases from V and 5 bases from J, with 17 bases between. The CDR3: CASRIRTGIDEQYF. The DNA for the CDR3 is TGTGCCAGCAGAATTCGCACAGGGATTGACGAGCAGTACTTC.

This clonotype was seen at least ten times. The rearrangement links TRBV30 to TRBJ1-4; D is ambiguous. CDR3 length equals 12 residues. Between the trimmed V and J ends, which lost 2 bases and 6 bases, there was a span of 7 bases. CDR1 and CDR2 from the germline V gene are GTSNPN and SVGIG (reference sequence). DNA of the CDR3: TGTGCCTGGAGTTTGATAGATGAAAAACTGTTTTTT. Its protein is CAWSLIDEKLFF. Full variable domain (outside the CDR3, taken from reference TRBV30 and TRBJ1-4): SQTIHQWPATLVQPVGSPLSLECTVEGTSNPNLYWYRQAAGRGLQLLFYSVGIGQISSEVPQNLSASRPQDRQFILSSKKLLLSDSGFYLCAWSLIDEKLFFGSGTQLSVL.

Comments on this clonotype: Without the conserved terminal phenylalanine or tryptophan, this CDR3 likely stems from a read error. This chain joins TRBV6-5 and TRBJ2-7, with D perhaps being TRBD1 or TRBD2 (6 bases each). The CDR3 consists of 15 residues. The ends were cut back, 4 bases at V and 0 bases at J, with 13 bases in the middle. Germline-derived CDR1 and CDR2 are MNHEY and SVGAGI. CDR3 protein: CASSWPGGPSYEQYL. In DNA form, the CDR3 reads TGTGCCAGCAGTTGGCCCGGGGGCCCCTCCTACGAGCAGTACCTC.

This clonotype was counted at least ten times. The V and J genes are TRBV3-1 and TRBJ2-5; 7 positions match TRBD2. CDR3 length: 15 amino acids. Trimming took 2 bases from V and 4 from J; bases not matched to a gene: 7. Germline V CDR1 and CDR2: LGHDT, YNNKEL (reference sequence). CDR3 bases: TGTGCCAGCAGCCAAACGACTAGCTACCCAGAGACCCAGTACTTC. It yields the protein CASSQTTSYPETQYF.

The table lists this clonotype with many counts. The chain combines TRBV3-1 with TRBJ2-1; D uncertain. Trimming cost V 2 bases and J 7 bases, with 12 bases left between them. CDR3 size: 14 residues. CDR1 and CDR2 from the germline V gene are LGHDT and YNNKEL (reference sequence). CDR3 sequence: CASSQISVGNEQFF. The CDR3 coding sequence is TGTGCCAGCAGCCAAATAAGCGTCGGAAATGAGCAGTTCTTC.

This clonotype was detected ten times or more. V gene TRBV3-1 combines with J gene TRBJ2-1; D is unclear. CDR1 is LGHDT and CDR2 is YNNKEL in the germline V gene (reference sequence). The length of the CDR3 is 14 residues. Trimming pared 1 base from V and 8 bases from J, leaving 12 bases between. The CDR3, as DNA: TGTGCCAGCAGCCAAGGGCCAGCTGTCTATGAGCAGTTCTTC. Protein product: CASSQGPAVYEQFF.

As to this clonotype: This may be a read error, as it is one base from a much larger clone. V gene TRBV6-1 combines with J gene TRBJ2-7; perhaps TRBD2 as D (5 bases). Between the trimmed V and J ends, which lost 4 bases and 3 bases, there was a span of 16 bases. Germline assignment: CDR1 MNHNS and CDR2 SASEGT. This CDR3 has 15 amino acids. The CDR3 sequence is CASSAPSWRNYEQYF. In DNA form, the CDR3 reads TGTGCCAGCAGTGCCCCTAGCTGGAGAAACTACGAGCAGTACTTC.

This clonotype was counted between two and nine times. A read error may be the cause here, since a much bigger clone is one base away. The CDR3, as DNA: TGTGCCAGCAGCCGGGATCCAATTGATGCGCAGTATTTT. Residues: CASSRDPIDAQYF. The chain joins TRBV3-1 to TRBJ2-3; D is ambiguous. This CDR3 is built from 13 residues. V gave up 4 bases and J gave up 10 bases, with 15 bases separating them. The germline V gene encodes CDR1 LGHDT and CDR2 YNNKEL (reference sequence).

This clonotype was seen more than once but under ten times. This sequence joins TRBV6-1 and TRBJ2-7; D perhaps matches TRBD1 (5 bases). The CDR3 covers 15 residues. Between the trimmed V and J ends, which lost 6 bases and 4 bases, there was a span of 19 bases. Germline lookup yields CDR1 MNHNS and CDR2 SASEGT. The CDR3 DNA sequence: TGTGCCAGCAGCCGTGGGTCTGCCAGGGTATACGAGCAGTACTTC. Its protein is CASSRGSARVYEQYF.

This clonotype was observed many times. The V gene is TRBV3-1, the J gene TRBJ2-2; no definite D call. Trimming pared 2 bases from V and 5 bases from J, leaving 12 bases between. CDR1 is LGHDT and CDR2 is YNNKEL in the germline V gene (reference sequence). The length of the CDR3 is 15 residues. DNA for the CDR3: TGTGCCAGCAGCCAATTCCGGACCTCAACCGGGGAGCTGTTTTTT. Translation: CASSQFRTSTGELFF.

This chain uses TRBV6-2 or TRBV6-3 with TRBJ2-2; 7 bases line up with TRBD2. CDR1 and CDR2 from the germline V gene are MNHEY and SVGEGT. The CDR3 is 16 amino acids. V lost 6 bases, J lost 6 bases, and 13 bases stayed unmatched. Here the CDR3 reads CASSPGGLTWAGELFF. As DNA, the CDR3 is TGTGCCAGCAGCCCTGGGGGACTAACCTGGGCCGGGGAGCTGTTTTTT.

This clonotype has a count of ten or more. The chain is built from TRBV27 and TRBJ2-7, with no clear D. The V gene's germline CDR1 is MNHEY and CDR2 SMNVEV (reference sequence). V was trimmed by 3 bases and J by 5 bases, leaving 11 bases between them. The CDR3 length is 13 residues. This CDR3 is CASSLRSAHEQYF. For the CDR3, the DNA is TGTGCCAGCAGTTTGCGGAGCGCCCACGAGCAGTACTTC.

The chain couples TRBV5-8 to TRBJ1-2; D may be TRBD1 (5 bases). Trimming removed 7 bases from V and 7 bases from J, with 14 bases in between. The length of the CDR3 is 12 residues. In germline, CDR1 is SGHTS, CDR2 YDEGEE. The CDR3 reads CASLREVGGYTF. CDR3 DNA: TGTGCCAGCCTCAGGGAAGTGGGTGGCTACACCTTC.

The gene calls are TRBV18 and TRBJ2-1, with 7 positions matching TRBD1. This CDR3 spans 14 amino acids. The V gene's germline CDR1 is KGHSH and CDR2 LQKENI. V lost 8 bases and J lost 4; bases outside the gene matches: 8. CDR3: CASRGGQSYNEQFF. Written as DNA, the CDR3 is TGTGCCAGCCGAGGGGGACAGAGTTACAATGAGCAGTTCTTC.

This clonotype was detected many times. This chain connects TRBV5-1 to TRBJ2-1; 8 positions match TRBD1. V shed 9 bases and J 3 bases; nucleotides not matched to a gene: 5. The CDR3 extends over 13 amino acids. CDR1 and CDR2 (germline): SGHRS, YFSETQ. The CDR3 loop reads CATGTGHYNEQFF. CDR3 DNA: TGCGCCACTGGGACAGGCCACTACAATGAGCAGTTCTTC.

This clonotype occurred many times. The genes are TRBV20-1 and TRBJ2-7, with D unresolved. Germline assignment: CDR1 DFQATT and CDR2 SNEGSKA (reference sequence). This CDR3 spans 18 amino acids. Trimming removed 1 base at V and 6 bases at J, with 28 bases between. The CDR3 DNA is TGCAGTGCTAGAGGCCTGCTCGTTCCAGGCCCCTCAGCTTCCGAGCAGTACTTC. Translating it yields CSARGLLVPGPSASEQYF.

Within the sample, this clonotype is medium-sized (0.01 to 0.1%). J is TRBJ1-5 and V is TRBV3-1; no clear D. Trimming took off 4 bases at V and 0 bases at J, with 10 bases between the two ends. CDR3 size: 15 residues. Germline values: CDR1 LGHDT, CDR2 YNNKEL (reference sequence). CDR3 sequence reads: CASSLDLNSNQPQHF. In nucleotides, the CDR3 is TGTGCCAGCAGCCTCGATCTAAATAGCAATCAGCCCCAGCATTTT.

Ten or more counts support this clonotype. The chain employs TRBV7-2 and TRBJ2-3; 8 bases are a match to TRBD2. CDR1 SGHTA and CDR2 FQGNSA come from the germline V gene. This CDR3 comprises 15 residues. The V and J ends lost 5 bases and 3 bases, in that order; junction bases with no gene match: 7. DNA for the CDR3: TGTGCCAGCAGCCCCCGGAGCGGGAGTACAGATACGCAGTATTTT. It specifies CASSPRSGSTDTQYF.